This section outlines one TCR beta chain sequence together with its context. Random-hexamer reverse transcription was applied to roughly 0.45 to 1 ug RNA. In TCRdb, the immunoSEQ multiplex PCR reads were re-called with MiXCR into one record per CDR3 protein. The sample yields approximately 110,000 distinct CDR3 sequences, 95% to 98% seen once. TCR beta sequences were obtained from blood CD8+ and CD4+ T cells. CD8+ and CD4+ T cells were negatively isolated; TEMRA cells were FACS-enriched. This entry belongs to a study of CD8 T cells in Susac syndrome. The sample was CD4+ T cells from PBMCs. This TCR was recovered from a human donor in good health.

The CDR3 DNA reads TGTGCCAGCAGTGGCTGGGGGGAGAGCACTGAAGCTTTCTTT. It specifies CASSGWGESTEAFF. The chain employs TRBV2 and TRBJ1-1, with TRBD1 as a possible D gene (5 bases). Per germline, CDR1 SNHLY and CDR2 FYNNEI. Trimming removed 4 bases from V and 4 bases from J, with 13 bases in between. The CDR3 spans 14 residues.